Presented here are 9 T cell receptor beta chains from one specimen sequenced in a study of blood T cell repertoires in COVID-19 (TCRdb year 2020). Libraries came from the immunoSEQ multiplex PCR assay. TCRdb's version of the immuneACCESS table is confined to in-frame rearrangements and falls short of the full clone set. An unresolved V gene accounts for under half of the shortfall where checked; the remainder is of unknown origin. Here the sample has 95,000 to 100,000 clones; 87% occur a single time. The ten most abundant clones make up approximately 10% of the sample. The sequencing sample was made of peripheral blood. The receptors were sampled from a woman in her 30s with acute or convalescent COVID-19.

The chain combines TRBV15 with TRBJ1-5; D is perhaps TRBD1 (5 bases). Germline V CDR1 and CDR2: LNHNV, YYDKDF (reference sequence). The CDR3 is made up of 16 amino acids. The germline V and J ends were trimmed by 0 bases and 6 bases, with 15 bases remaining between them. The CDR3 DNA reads TGTGCCACCAGCAGAGATCGGGAGGGGAGTGGTCAGCCCCAGCATTTT. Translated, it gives CATSRDREGSGQPQHF.

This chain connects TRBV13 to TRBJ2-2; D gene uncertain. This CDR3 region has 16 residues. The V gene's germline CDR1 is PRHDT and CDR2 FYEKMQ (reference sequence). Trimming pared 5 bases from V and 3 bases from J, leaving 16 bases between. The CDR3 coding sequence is TGTGCCAGCAGCCCAAGACGGAGCGTCGACACCGGGGAGCTGTTTTTT. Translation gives CASSPRRSVDTGELFF.

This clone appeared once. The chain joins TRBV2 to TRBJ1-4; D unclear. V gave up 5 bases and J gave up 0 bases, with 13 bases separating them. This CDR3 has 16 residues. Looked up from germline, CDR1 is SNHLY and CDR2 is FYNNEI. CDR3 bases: TGTGCCAGCAGTTACGTCAGTGGGCCAACTAATGAAAAACTGTTTTTT. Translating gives CASSYVSGPTNEKLFF. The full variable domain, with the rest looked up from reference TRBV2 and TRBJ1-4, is EPEVTQTPSHQVTQMGQEVILRCVPISNHLYFYWYRQILGQKVEFLVSFYNNEISEKSEIFDDQFSVERPDGSNFTLKIRSTKLEDSAMYFCASSYVSGPTNEKLFFGSGTQLSVL.

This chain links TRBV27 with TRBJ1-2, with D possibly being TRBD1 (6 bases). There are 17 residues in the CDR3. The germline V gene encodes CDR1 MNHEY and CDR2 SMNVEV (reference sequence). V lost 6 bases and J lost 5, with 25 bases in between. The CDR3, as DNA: TGTGCCAGCAGGCCCGCGGACAGTCTTGGTTTGAAGTATGGCTACACCTTC. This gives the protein CASRPADSLGLKYGYTF.

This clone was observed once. The CDR3 spells CAWSAEDYGYTF. The DNA for the CDR3 is TGTGCCTGGAGCGCGGAGGACTATGGCTACACCTTC. The J gene is TRBJ1-2, the V gene TRBV30, with unresolved D. The V end lost 3 bases, the J end lost 3 bases, and 8 bases lay between the germline ends. This CDR3 is 12 amino acids long. Per the germline V gene, CDR1 is GTSNPN and CDR2 is SVGIG (reference sequence).

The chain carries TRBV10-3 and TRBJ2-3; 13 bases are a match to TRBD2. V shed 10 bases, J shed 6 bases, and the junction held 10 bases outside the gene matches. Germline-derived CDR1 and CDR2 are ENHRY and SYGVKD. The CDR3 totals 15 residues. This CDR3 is CATAGLAGVFDTQYF. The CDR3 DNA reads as TGTGCCACAGCAGGACTAGCGGGGGTTTTTGATACGCAGTATTTT.

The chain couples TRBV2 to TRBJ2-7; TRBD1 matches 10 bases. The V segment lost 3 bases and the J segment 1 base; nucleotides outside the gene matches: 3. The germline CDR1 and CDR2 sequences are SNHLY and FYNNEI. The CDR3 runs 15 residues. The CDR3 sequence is CASSDPGQGSYEQYF. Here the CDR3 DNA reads TGTGCCAGCAGTGACCCGGGACAGGGGTCCTACGAGCAGTACTTC.

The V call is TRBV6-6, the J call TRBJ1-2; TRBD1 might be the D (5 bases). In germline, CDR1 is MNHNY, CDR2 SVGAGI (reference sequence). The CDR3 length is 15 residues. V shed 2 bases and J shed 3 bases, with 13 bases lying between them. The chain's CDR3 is CASSYQPGGDYGYTF. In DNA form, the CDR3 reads TGTGCCAGCAGTTACCAACCGGGAGGGGACTATGGCTACACCTTC.

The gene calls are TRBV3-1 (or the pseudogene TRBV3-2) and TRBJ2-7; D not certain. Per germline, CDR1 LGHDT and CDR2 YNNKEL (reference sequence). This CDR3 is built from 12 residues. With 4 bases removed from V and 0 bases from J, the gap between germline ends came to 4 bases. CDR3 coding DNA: TGTGCCAGCAGCCCCTCCTCCTACGAGCAGTACTTC. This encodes CASSPSSYEQYF.